These T cell receptor beta chains were read from a single sample in a study of T cell repertoires and HLA-DP antigens. Method: immunoSEQ multiplex PCR; TCRdb's copy keeps in-frame clones and lacks some. Among 1,500 to 2,000 clones, 65% to 80% were seen once, and the ten largest hold 50% to 60%. Input material: CD137- CD4+ T cells from cultured PBMCs. The receptor source for this set is a middle-aged man in good health and CMV-seronegative. The CDR3 runs from the conserved cysteine through the conserved F or W. A D gene is named only where the DNA matches it firmly. Clone size is given for some rows only: seen once, a few or many times, or a class if the clone is expanded.

d_gene	j_gene	v_gene	abundance	CDR3nt	CDR3aa
.	TRBJ2-2	TRBV6-6	.	TGTGCCAGCAGGGACACGAACCCAGGCACCGGGGAGCTGTTTTTT	CASRDTNPGTGELFF
TRBD1	TRBJ2-1	TRBV5-4	.	TGTGCCAGCAGCCTAGGACAGGGGAGAGTCAATGAGCAGTTCTTC	CASSLGQGRVNEQFF
TRBD1	TRBJ2-7	TRBV27	.	TGTGCCAGCGGACAGGGACGGGGCCTCTACGAGCAGTACTTC	CASGQGRGLYEQYF
.	TRBJ1-3	TRBV5-6	few	TGTGCCAGCAGTAATACAGGGTTTGGAAACACCATATATTTT	CASSNTGFGNTIYF
.	TRBJ1-1	TRBV19	large	TGTGCCAGTAGGACAAGAGACCTTTCTGAAGCTTTCTTT	CASRTRDLSEAFF
TRBD2	TRBJ2-5	TRBV2	.	TGTGCCAGCAGTGAAAGGCTAGCGGGGGGGATGGAGACCCAGTACTTC	CASSERLAGGMETQYF
.	TRBJ1-1	TRBV14	medium-sized	TGTGCCAGCAGCCGAGTAGGACCGGCAGCTTTCTTT	CASSRVGPAAFF
TRBD1	TRBJ2-4	TRBV19	.	TGTGCCAGTGGGACAGCGAACATTCAGTACTTC	CASGTANIQYF
.	TRBJ2-7	TRBV19	.	TGTGCCAGTAGTACCACTAGCCCGTACGAGCAGTACTTC	CASSTTSPYEQYF
TRBD1	TRBJ2-1	TRBV7-9	.	TGTGCCAGCAGCTCAGACAGGGTTTTCAATGAGCAGTTCTTC	CASSSDRVFNEQFF
TRBD2	TRBJ2-1	TRBV2	.	TGTGCCAGCAGTGGGTCTAGCGGATGGGGGAATGAGCAGTTCTTC	CASSGSSGWGNEQFF
TRBD1	TRBJ2-7	TRBV5-1	.	TGCGCCAGCAGCCGGGGACAGGGGGACTACGAGCAGTACTTC	CASSRGQGDYEQYF
.	TRBJ1-2	TRBV5-5	medium-sized	TGTGCCAGCAGCTTTACAGGATCGGGTGGCTACACCTTC	CASSFTGSGGYTF
.	TRBJ2-7	TRBV30	.	TGTGCCTGGAGTGGCCCTACGATAGACAGGTTGAGCTCCTACGAGCAGTACTTC	CAWSGPTIDRLSSYEQYF
.	TRBJ2-3	TRBV7-9	.	TGTGCCAGCAGCCCCGGCAGGGGCACAGATACGCAGTATTTT	CASSPGRGTDTQYF
TRBD1	TRBJ2-6	TRBV5-1	.	TGCGCCAGCAGAGGGGGCAGGGTGGGCGCTGGGGCCAACGTCCTGACTTTC	CASRGGRVGAGANVLTF
TRBD2	TRBJ2-1	TRBV7-2	.	TGTGCCAGCAGCTCATACGGGGGGATCCAGTTCTTC	CASSSYGGIQFF
TRBD2	TRBJ2-7	TRBV7-9	.	TGTGCCACCGGGGGGGGCCGGGCCTACGAGCAGTACTTC	CATGGGRAYEQYF
.	TRBJ2-7	TRBV27	.	TGTGCCAGCAGTTTAGGGTACGGTGACTCCCGCTTAGGCGAGCAGTACTTC	CASSLGYGDSRLGEQYF
.	TRBJ2-5	TRBV5-6	.	TGTGCCAGCAGCTTGTGGGTGACAGGAAAAGAGACCCAGTACTTC	CASSLWVTGKETQYF
.	TRBJ1-2	TRBV6-4	few	TGTGCCAGCAGTTATGGGACCTATGGCTACACCTTC	CASSYGTYGYTF
TRBD2	TRBJ2-1	TRBV9	.	TGTGCCAGCAGCGTAGGGAGCGGGAGGACACAAAATGAGCAGTTCTTC	CASSVGSGRTQNEQFF
TRBD2	TRBJ2-1	TRBV9	.	TGTGCCAGCAGCGTAGCATCGAGTAGGGGACTAGCGGTCCCGAGCTCCTACAATGAGCAGTTCTTC	CASSVASSRGLAVPSSYNEQFF